Listed below are T cell receptor beta chains from one sample, sequenced in a study of T cells after yellow fever vaccination. TCRdb fed the 5' RACE reads into MiXCR, producing one record per CDR3 protein. This table holds 85,000 to 100,000 distinct CDR3 sequences, under 6.5% found once. This specimen consisted of CD8+ T cells sorted from PBMCs, obtained 10 days after the yellow fever booster vaccination. These receptors were obtained from a man younger than 30 who received the YFV17D yellow fever vaccine. Both conserved end residues are part of each CDR3. Each record gives: D gene, clone size, V gene, J gene, CDR3 DNA, CDR3 protein. The D gene is left open where the match is weak. The size entry is marked missing in some rows and otherwise reads once, few, many or a size class.

>.|many|TRBV4-3|TRBJ1-4
TGCGCCAGCAGCCAAGATGGAAGAGGGGCTTATAATGAAAAACTGTTTTTT
CASSQDGRGAYNEKLFF
>.|few|TRBV2|TRBJ2-7
TGTGCCAGCAGTGAGAGGACCCCCTCCTACGAGCAGTACTTC
CASSERTPSYEQYF
>.|.|TRBV4-1|TRBJ2-1
TGCGCCAGCAGCCAAGTAGGTGATAGATGGCGGTTCTTC
CASSQVGDRWRFF
>.|few|TRBV4-3|TRBJ2-5
TGCGCCAGCAGCCAAGAACGGTTCCAAGAGACCCAGTACTTC
CASSQERFQETQYF
>.|.|TRBV15|TRBJ2-5
TGTGCCACCAGCAGAGATTTTGGGGGCTGGGAGACCCAGTACTTC
CATSRDFGGWETQYF
>.|many|TRBV7-9|TRBJ2-6
TGTGCCAGCAGCCTCGCCGAGGAGTACTCTGGGGCCAACGTCCTGACTTTC
CASSLAEEYSGANVLTF
>.|.|TRBV9|TRBJ1-1
TGTGCCAGCAGCGTTGGTGGCTCCACTGAAGCTTTCTTT
CASSVGGSTEAFF
>.|many|TRBV29-1|TRBJ2-2
TGCAGCGCAACAGTCACCGGGGAGCTGTTTTTT
CSATVTGELFF
>.|few|TRBV5-4|TRBJ2-7
TGTGCCAGCAGCTTGGCTGCCAGTAGCTACGAGCAGTACTTC
CASSLAASSYEQYF
>TRBD1|.|TRBV7-9|TRBJ2-1
TGTGCCAGCAGTTTAGGGCAGGGGGCATTATACAATGAGCAGTTCTTC
CASSLGQGALYNEQFF
>.|few|TRBV12-3/TRBV12-4|TRBJ2-3
TGTGCCAGCAGTTTGAGTTGGAAAGATACGCAGTATTTT
CASSLSWKDTQYF
>TRBD1|.|TRBV11-2|TRBJ2-2
TGTGCCAGCAGAAGGGACAGAGCGAACACCGGGGAGCTGTTTTTT
CASRRDRANTGELFF
>TRBD1|few|TRBV5-1|TRBJ2-3
TGCGCCAGCAGCAGAGGGACAGGGGGCAGGAATACGCAGTATTTT
CASSRGTGGRNTQYF
>.|few|TRBV10-3|TRBJ1-6
TGTGCCATCAGAGGACACCTTTCTCGTTCACCCCTCCACTTT
CAIRGHLSRSPLHF
>.|few|TRBV20-1|TRBJ1-1
TGCAGTGCTAGAGATTCCGGGGAAGACTTAATGAACACTGAAGCTTTCTTT
CSARDSGEDLMNTEAFF
>.|many|TRBV12-3/TRBV12-4|TRBJ2-5
TGTGCCAGCAGTTTAACCGCCAAAGAGACCCAGTACTTC
CASSLTAKETQYF
>TRBD2|few|TRBV5-1|TRBJ2-3
TGCGCCAGCAGCTTGGTGTCTAGCGGGGAGGCCACAGATACGCAGTATTTT
CASSLVSSGEATDTQYF
>TRBD2|many|TRBV9|TRBJ2-7
TGTGCCAGCAGCGTAGGGACTAGCGGATCCTACGAGCAGTACTTC
CASSVGTSGSYEQYF
>.|.|TRBV15|TRBJ1-2
TGTGCCACCAGCAGAACCACCCCAGGCTATGGCTACACCTTC
CATSRTTPGYGYTF